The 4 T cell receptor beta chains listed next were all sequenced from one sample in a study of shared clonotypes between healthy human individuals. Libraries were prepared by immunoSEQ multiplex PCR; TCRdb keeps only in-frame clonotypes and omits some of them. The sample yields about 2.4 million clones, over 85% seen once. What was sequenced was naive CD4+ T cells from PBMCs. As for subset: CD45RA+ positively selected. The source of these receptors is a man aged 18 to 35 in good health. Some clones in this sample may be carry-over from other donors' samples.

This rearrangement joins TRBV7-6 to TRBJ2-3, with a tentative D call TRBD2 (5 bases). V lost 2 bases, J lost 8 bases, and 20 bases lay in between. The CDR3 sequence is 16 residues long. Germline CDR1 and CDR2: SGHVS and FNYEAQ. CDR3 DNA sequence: TGTGCCAGCAGCTTAATCCGGGGTGATGGGTACGGTACGCAGTATTTT. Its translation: CASSLIRGDGYGTQYF.

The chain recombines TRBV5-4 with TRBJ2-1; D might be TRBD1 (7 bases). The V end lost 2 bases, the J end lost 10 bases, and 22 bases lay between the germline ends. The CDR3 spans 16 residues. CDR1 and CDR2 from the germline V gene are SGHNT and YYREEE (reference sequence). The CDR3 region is CASSFPGGIGKREQFF. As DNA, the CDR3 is TGTGCCAGCAGCTTCCCAGGGGGGATCGGGAAACGAGAGCAGTTCTTC. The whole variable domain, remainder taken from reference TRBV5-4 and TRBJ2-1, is ETGVTQSPTHLIKTRGQQVTLRCSSQSGHNTVSWYQQALGQGPQFIFQYYREEENGRGNFPPRFSGLQFPNYSSELNVNALELDDSALYLCASSFPGGIGKREQFFGPGTRLTVL.

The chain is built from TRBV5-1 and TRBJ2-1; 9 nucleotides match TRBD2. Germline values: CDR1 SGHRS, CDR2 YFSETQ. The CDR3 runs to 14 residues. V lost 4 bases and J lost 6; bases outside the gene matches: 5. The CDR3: CASSDTSGSNEQFF. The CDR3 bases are TGCGCCAGCAGCGACACTAGCGGGTCCAATGAGCAGTTCTTC.

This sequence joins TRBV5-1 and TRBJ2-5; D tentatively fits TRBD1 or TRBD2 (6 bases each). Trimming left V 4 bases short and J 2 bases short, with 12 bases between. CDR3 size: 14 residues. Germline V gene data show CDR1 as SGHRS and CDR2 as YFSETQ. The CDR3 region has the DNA TGCGCCAGCAGCGGGGGGACAAAACAAGAGACCCAGTACTTC. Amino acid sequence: CASSGGTKQETQYF.